This paragraph covers one TCR beta chain sequence. Its antigen is undetermined. This record belongs to a study of vaccination effects on CD4 cells after COVID-19. Whole-study findings and limits: Marked clonal contraction was seen in infection- and vaccine-induced clones late after vaccination. Only 1 of 255 vaccine-induced clones from healthy vaccinees cross-reacted with common cold coronaviruses.

The repertoire was sequenced with immunoSEQ multiplex PCR; TCRdb's copy has only in-frame clones and lacks some. This sample has 40,000 to 45,000 clones, with around 68% found just once. ViraFEST assay sequencing came after antigen-specific CD4+ T cells were expanded with viral peptide pools. Isolating CD4+ T cells followed approximately ten days of culture. Vaccinated recipients, who were negative for nucleocapsid antibodies, had no history of SARS-CoV-2 infection. Replacing half the medium with IL-2 medium was done on days 3 and 7. V was clipped by 0 bases and J by 6 bases, with 13 bases between them. Per germline, CDR1 LGHNA and CDR2 YNFKEQ. The CDR3 sequence is 15 residues long.

The receptor comes from a human donor who received a COVID-19 vaccine. Sequences were derived from CD4+ T cells from PBMCs cultured with HCoV-OC43 spike peptides, sampled before COVID-19 vaccination. Subset described: HCoV-OC43 spike overlapping peptide pool stimulation. The chain is built from TRBV4-2 and TRBJ2-3; D assignment may be TRBD1 or TRBD2 (5 bases each). DNA of the CDR3: TGTGCCAGCAGCCAAGACCCGGGACCCCTGGATACGCAGTATTTT. It specifies CASSQDPGPLDTQYF.